Presented here are 29 T cell receptor beta chains from one specimen sequenced in a study of T cells expressing NK-cell markers. TCRdb reprocessed the 5' RACE reads and keeps a single row for each CDR3 protein, giving no DNA. The sample table includes 400,000 to 500,000 distinct CDR3 sequences. The sample consisted of blood T cells: a sorted CD56 or NKG2C T cell subset, CD4+ or CD8+ T cells, or bulk PBMC T cells (not recorded which). Every receptor here comes from a woman aged 18-69 years in good health.

The chain carries TRBV20-1 and TRBJ2-3; checking the TCRdb D call of TRBD1 is not possible without DNA. Germline V gene data show CDR1 as DFQATT and CDR2 as SNEGSKA (reference sequence). The length of the CDR3 is 15 residues. CDR3 region: CSARRRDRATDTQYF.

The V and J genes are TRBV3-1 and TRBJ1-5. There are 13 residues in the CDR3. The germline CDR1 and CDR2 sequences are LGHDT and YNNKEL (reference sequence). The CDR3 sequence: CASSSARGQPQHF.

The V call is TRBV2, the J call TRBJ2-5. Germline assignment: CDR1 SNHLY and CDR2 FYNNEI. The CDR3 sequence is 13 residues long. This CDR3 reads CASSMTFQETQYF. The full variable domain, with the rest looked up from reference TRBV2 and TRBJ2-5, is EPEVTQTPSHQVTQMGQEVILRCVPISNHLYFYWYRQILGQKVEFLVSFYNNEISEKSEIFDDQFSVERPDGSNFTLKIRSTKLEDSAMYFCASSMTFQETQYFGPGTRLLVL.

J is TRBJ1-2 and V is TRBV9; TCRdb outputs TRBD1, but without DNA this stays unchecked. CDR3 length equals 14 residues. Germline-derived CDR1 and CDR2 are SGDLS and YYNGEE. CDR3 region: CASSVVGTGNGYTF.

This chain joins TRBV12-3 or TRBV12-4 and TRBJ2-2; the D call of TRBD1 rests on TCRdb alone, since no DNA is present to check it. CDR3 length: 16 amino acids. The CDR3 reads CASRSQGAVGTGELFF.

The V call is TRBV29-1, the J call TRBJ2-1. The CDR3 extends over 12 amino acids. CDR1 is SQVTM and CDR2 is ANQGSEA in the germline V gene. The CDR3 is CSVGVGYNEQFF.

This rearrangement joins TRBV6-1 to TRBJ2-1. This CDR3 comprises 15 residues. Germline-derived CDR1 and CDR2 are MNHNS and SASEGT. The CDR3 loop reads CASSKATTLNNEQFF.

The chain is built from TRBV6-1 and TRBJ2-1; TCRdb names TRBD1, which stays unverified in the absence of DNA. This CDR3 is 14 amino acids long. Germline V CDR1 and CDR2: MNHNS, SASEGT. CDR3 residues: CASGVPRQGNEQFF.

This chain's CDR3 is CASSLGGEVDEQFF. The J gene is TRBJ2-1, the V gene TRBV21-1; TCRdb's assignment of TRBD2 cannot be checked, as there is no DNA. TRBV21-1 is described as a pseudogene. This CDR3 has 14 residues.

The V and J genes are TRBV11-2 and TRBJ1-1. Germline V gene data show CDR1 as SGHAT and CDR2 as FQNNGV. The CDR3 is made up of 16 amino acids. The CDR3 region is CASSPAFNGLNTEAFF. The variable domain in full, completed from reference TRBV11-2 and TRBJ1-1, reads EAGVAQSPRYKIIEKRQSVAFWCNPISGHATLYWYQQILGQGPKLLIQFQNNGVVDDSQLPKDRFSAERLKGVDSTLKIQPAKLEDSAVYLCASSPAFNGLNTEAFFGQGTRLTVV.

The chain carries TRBV4-1 and TRBJ1-3. The CDR3 contains 15 residues. Germline CDR1 and CDR2: MGHRA and YSYEKL. This CDR3 reads CASSPGGTSGNTIYF.

The V and J genes are TRBV6-5 and TRBJ2-5; TCRdb outputs TRBD1, but without DNA this stays unchecked. Germline values: CDR1 MNHEY, CDR2 SVGAGI. The CDR3 sequence is 14 residues long. The CDR3 here is CASSYDRAGETQYF.

This rearrangement joins TRBV9 to TRBJ1-1; without DNA, the TCRdb call of TRBD1 cannot be checked. The CDR3 extends over 12 amino acids. From germline, CDR1 is SGDLS and CDR2 YYNGEE. CDR3 residues: CASSLLGGEAFF.

The chain is built from TRBV6-1 and TRBJ1-2; the D call of TRBD1 rests on TCRdb alone, since no DNA is present to check it. The germline CDR1 and CDR2 sequences are MNHNS and SASEGT. The CDR3 is 15 amino acids. The CDR3 here is CASNLGTGASYGYTF.

The chain recombines TRBV15 with TRBJ2-1; the D call of TRBD1 rests on TCRdb alone, since no DNA is present to check it. Germline V gives CDR1 LNHNV, CDR2 YYDKDF (reference sequence). CDR3 length: 14 amino acids. Here the CDR3 reads CATSTPRRSNEQFF.

The genes are TRBV10-2 and TRBJ2-1; TCRdb calls TRBD1, which cannot be checked without DNA. CDR3 length: 15 residues. Germline V gene data show CDR1 as WSHSY and CDR2 as SAAADI. Here the CDR3 reads CASSPGGSAYNEQFF.

V is TRBV27 and J is TRBJ1-5. This CDR3 has 11 amino acids. Germline V gene sequence: CDR1 MNHEY, CDR2 SMNVEV (reference sequence). CDR3 amino acids: CASPAGQPQHF.

V gene TRBV28 combines with J gene TRBJ2-4. The CDR3 length is 15 residues. Germline V lookup: CDR1 MDHEN, CDR2 SYDVKM. CDR3 loop: CASSDRLLAKNIQYF.

V and J are TRBV5-4 and TRBJ2-3; no DNA is available, so the TRBD1 call from TCRdb remains unchecked. Germline lookup yields CDR1 SGHNT and CDR2 YYREEE (reference sequence). This CDR3 spans 13 amino acids. The CDR3 loop is CASSSRGGDTQYF. The full variable domain, in which reference TRBV5-4 and TRBJ2-3 provide the parts outside the CDR3, is ETGVTQSPTHLIKTRGQQVTLRCSSQSGHNTVSWYQQALGQGPQFIFQYYREEENGRGNFPPRFSGLQFPNYSSELNVNALELDDSALYLCASSSRGGDTQYFGPGTRLTVL.

The CDR3 sequence: CASSVEAPGAADTQYF. This sequence joins TRBV9 and TRBJ2-3; TCRdb returns TRBD1, unconfirmable since there is no DNA. The CDR3 consists of 16 residues. Germline CDR1 reads SGDLS; CDR2 reads YYNGEE. Together with reference TRBV9 and TRBJ2-3, the CDR3 gives the full variable domain: DSGVTQTPKHLITATGQRVTLRCSPRSGDLSVYWYQQSLDQGLQFLIQYYNGEERAKGNILERFSAQQFPDLHSELNLSSLELGDSALYFCASSVEAPGAADTQYFGPGTRLTVL.

The rearrangement joins TRBV5-1 to TRBJ1-1; TCRdb selects TRBD1, and the lack of DNA leaves this call unchecked. CDR1 and CDR2 from the germline V gene are SGHRS and YFSETQ. The CDR3 is 15 amino acids. CDR3 sequence: CASSLVSGGSTEAFF.

The chain has TRBV7-6 and TRBJ2-2; TCRdb reports TRBD2, a call that lacks DNA to check it against. Per the germline V gene, CDR1 is SGHVS and CDR2 is FNYEAQ. There are 15 residues in the CDR3. The CDR3 protein is CASSLLGSTTGELFF.

This chain uses TRBV6-2 or TRBV6-3 with TRBJ2-3; TCRdb picks TRBD1, but there is no DNA to check that call. CDR1 and CDR2 (germline): MNHEY, SVGEGT. The CDR3 sequence is 15 residues long. CDR3: CASSLPGASTDTQYF.

The chain joins TRBV2 to TRBJ2-2; lacking DNA, the TRBD2 call made by TCRdb goes unchecked. This CDR3 comprises 14 residues. The germline V gene encodes CDR1 SNHLY and CDR2 FYNNEI. CDR3 loop: CASRLEGSTGELFF.

The chain employs TRBV11-2 and TRBJ2-7; TCRdb lists TRBD1, though no DNA is available to test this call. The CDR3 sequence is 13 residues long. Germline V gives CDR1 SGHAT, CDR2 FQNNGV. CDR3: CASSGRGEYEQYF. Variable domain in full (rest from reference TRBV11-2 and TRBJ2-7): EAGVAQSPRYKIIEKRQSVAFWCNPISGHATLYWYQQILGQGPKLLIQFQNNGVVDDSQLPKDRFSAERLKGVDSTLKIQPAKLEDSAVYLCASSGRGEYEQYFGPGTRLTVT.

This chain uses TRBV30 with TRBJ1-6. The germline CDR1 and CDR2 sequences are GTSNPN and SVGIG (reference sequence). The CDR3 runs to 13 residues. The CDR3 sequence: CAWMTGDNSPLHF.

The chain links TRBV12-5 to TRBJ2-3; as DNA is missing, the TRBD2 call by TCRdb cannot be tested. The CDR3 is 17 amino acids. Germline V gene lookup returns CDR1 LGHNT and CDR2 FRNRAP. The CDR3: CASGPPPVMGKTDTQYF.

The chain links TRBV6-5 to TRBJ1-5; no DNA is available, so the TRBD1 call from TCRdb remains unchecked. Germline-derived CDR1 and CDR2 are MNHEY and SVGAGI. CDR3 length: 15 residues. The CDR3 protein is CASSYSDRGNQPQHF.

The V call is TRBV7-3, the J call TRBJ2-1; TCRdb's D call of TRBD1 is untestable without DNA. This CDR3 has 15 amino acids. Looked up from germline, CDR1 is SGHTA and CDR2 is FQGTGA. CDR3 in amino acids: CASSLMRARDIEQFF.